Ten or more counts support the clone carrying this T cell receptor beta chain. The antigen is unknown. Library preparation (for TCRbeta) was performed with unique molecular identifiers. TCRdb re-called the PCR reads with MiXCR, one entry per CDR3 protein. The repertoire consists of 250,000 to 300,000 distinct CDR3 sequences, with roughly a tenth occurring once and the leading ten covering 7.5%. This specimen belongs to a study of T-cell reconstitution after alpha-beta-depleted transplantation in children. Findings and limits, study-wide: Certain patients had high TCRbeta diversity at day 60, and it came from recipient T cells and thymic progenitors that survived. When one year had passed after transplant, most T-cell counts and diversity came from newly produced T cells. About two months after transplant, alpha-beta T cells reportedly came from several hundred expanded graft clones.

The CDR3 has 14 amino acids. In germline, CDR1 is DFQATT, CDR2 SNEGSKA (reference sequence). V was cut by 0 bases and J by 6 bases, with 12 bases left in between. This chain joins TRBV20-1 and TRBJ2-1, with D perhaps being TRBD1 or TRBD2 (5 bases each). The source is a boy younger than two with acute myeloid leukemia, due to receive a stem cell transplant. The sequencing used PBMCs, collected before TCRalphabeta/CD19-depleted stem cell transplant. The CDR3 DNA sequence: TGCAGTGCTAGAGACCACGAGGGGCTCAATGAGCAGTTCTTC. Amino acid sequence: CSARDHEGLNEQFF.